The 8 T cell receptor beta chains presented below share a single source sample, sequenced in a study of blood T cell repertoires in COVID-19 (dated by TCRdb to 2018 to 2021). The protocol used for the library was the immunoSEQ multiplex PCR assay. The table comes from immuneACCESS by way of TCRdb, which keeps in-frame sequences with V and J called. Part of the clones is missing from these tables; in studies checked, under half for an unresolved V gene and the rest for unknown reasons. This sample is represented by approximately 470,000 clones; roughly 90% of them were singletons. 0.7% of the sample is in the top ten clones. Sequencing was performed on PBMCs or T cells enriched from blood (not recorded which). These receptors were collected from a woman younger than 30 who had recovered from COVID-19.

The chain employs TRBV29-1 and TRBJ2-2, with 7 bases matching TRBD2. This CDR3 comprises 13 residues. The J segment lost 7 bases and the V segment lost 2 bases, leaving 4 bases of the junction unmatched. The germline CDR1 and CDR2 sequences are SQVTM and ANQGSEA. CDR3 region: CSVEQAGDGELFF. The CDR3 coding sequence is TGCAGCGTTGAACAGGCGGGGGACGGGGAGCTGTTTTTT.

The CDR3 sequence: CAISEPAQEEYF. CDR3 nucleotides: TGTGCCATCAGTGAGCCAGCTCAGGAGGAGTACTTC. This chain links TRBV10-3 with TRBJ2-5, with a tentative D call TRBD2 (5 bases). From germline, CDR1 is ENHRY and CDR2 SYGVKD. Trimming removed 2 bases from V and 12 bases from J, with 13 bases in between. This CDR3 is built from 12 residues.

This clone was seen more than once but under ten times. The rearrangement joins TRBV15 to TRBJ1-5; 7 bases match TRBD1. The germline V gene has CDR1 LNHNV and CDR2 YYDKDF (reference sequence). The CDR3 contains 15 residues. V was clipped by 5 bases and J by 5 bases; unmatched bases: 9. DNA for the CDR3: TGTGCCACCAGCTTACGGGGGACAGTCCATCAGCCCCAGCATTTT. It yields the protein CATSLRGTVHQPQHF.

CDR3 nucleotide sequence: TGTGCCAGCAGGGCGGACAGGGGGCTTAGCAATCAGCCCCAGCATTTT. As protein: CASRADRGLSNQPQHF. The rearrangement links TRBV2 to TRBJ1-5; 11 positions agree with TRBD1. Germline CDR1 SNHLY, CDR2 FYNNEI. This CDR3 is 16 amino acids long. V trimming: 6 bases; J trimming: 0 bases; junction bases outside the gene matches: 4.

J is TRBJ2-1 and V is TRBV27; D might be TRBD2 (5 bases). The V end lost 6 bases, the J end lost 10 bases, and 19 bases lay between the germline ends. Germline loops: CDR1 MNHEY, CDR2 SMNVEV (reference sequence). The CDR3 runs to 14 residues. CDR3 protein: CASRRAIRSGEQFF. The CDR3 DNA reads TGTGCCAGCAGGAGGGCAATACGGTCGGGGGAGCAGTTCTTC.

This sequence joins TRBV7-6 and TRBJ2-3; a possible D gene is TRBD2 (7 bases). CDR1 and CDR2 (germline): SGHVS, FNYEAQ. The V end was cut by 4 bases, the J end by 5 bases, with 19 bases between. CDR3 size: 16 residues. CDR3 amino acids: CASSSKGGGGGDTQYF. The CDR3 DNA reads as TGTGCCAGCAGCTCTAAAGGGGGGGGAGGAGGAGATACGCAGTATTTT.

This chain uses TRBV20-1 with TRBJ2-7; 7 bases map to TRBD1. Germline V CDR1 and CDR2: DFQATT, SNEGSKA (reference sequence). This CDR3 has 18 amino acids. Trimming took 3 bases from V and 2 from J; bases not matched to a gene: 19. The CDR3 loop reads CSASDSNPQTGNTYEQYF. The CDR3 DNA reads TGCAGTGCTAGTGACAGTAATCCTCAGACAGGGAATACCTACGAGCAGTACTTC.

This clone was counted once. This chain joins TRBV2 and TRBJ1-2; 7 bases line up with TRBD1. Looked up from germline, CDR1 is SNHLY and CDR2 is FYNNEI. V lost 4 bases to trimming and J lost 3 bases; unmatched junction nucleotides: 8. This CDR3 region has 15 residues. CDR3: CASSGKGAADYGYTF. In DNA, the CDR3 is TGTGCCAGCAGTGGGAAGGGGGCAGCTGACTATGGCTACACCTTC. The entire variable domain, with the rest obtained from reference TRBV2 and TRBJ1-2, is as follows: EPEVTQTPSHQVTQMGQEVILRCVPISNHLYFYWYRQILGQKVEFLVSFYNNEISEKSEIFDDQFSVERPDGSNFTLKIRSTKLEDSAMYFCASSGKGAADYGYTFGSGTRLTVV.